This note documents a single T cell receptor (beta chain) sequence. No antigen is known for it. This entry is derived from a study of Ad26.COV2.S vaccination and SARS-CoV-2 variants. Background on the study: Dosing was one shot or two shots 56 days apart. Study-wide results and limits: Reportedly, spike-specific CD8+ and CD4+ T cell responses achieved substantial breadth once vaccination had taken place.

Assay used: immunoSEQ multiplex PCR; TCRdb lists only in-frame clones, some missing. In the table there are fewer than 500,000 clones, 80% to 95% of which are singletons. The CDR3 runs 14 residues. Unmatched junction bases numbered 7, after V lost 6 bases and J lost 7 bases. In germline, CDR1 is SQVTM, CDR2 ANQGSEA. Indicated treatment: roughly 18 received Ad26.COV2.S at low or high dose, single or two shots; roughly five received placebo; per-sample allocation not given. Following the first vaccine or placebo injection, samples were taken on day 63. The gene calls are TRBV29-1 and TRBJ1-6; the match to TRBD1 covers 9 bases. The starting material was peripheral blood, obtained in a trial of Ad26.COV2.S vaccine versus placebo. This receptor was obtained from a person between 18 and 65 years old who received the Ad26.COV2.S COVID-19 vaccine or a placebo. CDR3 loop: CSVKTGGDNSPLHF. The DNA of the CDR3 is TGCAGCGTCAAGACAGGGGGAGACAATTCACCCCTCCACTTT.